Given below is one T cell receptor (beta chain) in context. Its antigen is still unknown. The researchers produced TCR beta cDNA from roughly 550 ng total RNA with a constant-region primer. Investigators got TCR beta libraries out of three nested multiplex PCR rounds, done with slightly modified ARM-PCR. The opening two PCR rounds, approximately 10 cycles each, paired TRBV1-TRBV30 forward primers with a C-beta reverse primer. TCRdb ran MiXCR on the multiplex PCR reads and lists one entry per CDR3 protein. This repertoire shows tens of thousands of distinct CDR3 sequences, 75% to 80% found once; its top ten account for less than 40%. This specimen belongs to a study of tumor-infiltrating lymphocytes in primary liver carcinoma. Bulk tissue was left unsorted, and RNA and DNA were co-extracted from about 20-30 mg of it. Enrolled patients were chronically infected with HBV and treatment-naive. Study-wide points: Tumor region pairs shared more overlap than did tumor-adjacent and tumor-blood pairs. With p = 0.039, the top-250-clone fraction in tumors significantly exceeded that in blood. Detection in all five tumor regions applied to only about 7-25% of top clones.

V was pared by 8 bases and J by 9 bases, with 12 bases of the junction left unmatched. Per germline, CDR1 SGHAT and CDR2 FQNNGV. The CDR3 contains 13 residues. The sequence was obtained from a woman under 40 with primary liver carcinoma and hepatitis B virus infection. Source material: liver tumor tissue from sampling region 5. The subset was: tumor region T5, tumor centre. The chain joins TRBV11-2 to TRBJ1-2, with 7 bases that match TRBD1. CDR3 amino acids: CASGPRQGSSYTF. The CDR3 DNA sequence: TGTGCCAGCGGCCCCCGACAGGGAAGTAGCTACACCTTC.